The sequence of this T cell receptor (beta chain) was determined in a study of cytomegalovirus exposure and HLA in healthy donors (dated by TCRdb to between 2016 and 2019). For the study in its entirety: A later analysis indicated that the 120 validation repertoires were generated on the platform also employed for the 666 repertoires of the first cohort. The study aimed to test whether cataloging public T cell receptors could reveal signatures of past pathogen exposure. Besides the first cohort of some 670 subjects, a separate validation cohort made up of 95 to 150 different subjects was used. To predict cytomegalovirus infection status, the study combined high-throughput TCR immunosequencing, statistical association of individual TCRs with disease status, and machine learning. General conclusions and limits of the study: The authors suggested that the approach could potentially be extended to other disease states and immunological phenotypes. A later analysis lacked HLA typing for the validation cohort, so it scored co-occurrence in that cohort across all 110 or so repertoires. Cytomegalovirus status was reported to be diagnosed by the classifier with high specificity and sensitivity in both the original and validation cohorts. A later analysis found that TCRs clustered in the first cohort also tended to co-occur in the roughly 120 validation repertoires, with about 94% of cluster scores above 0. A total of around 150 TCR beta chains were listed by the study as associated with cytomegalovirus. A few of the identified cytomegalovirus-associated TCR beta chains were confirmed in vitro to be specific for cytomegalovirus antigens. While some public TCRs were present in many individuals, most TCR sequences turned up only very rarely across donors.

Library generation was performed with the immunoSEQ multiplex PCR assay. Per the authors' processing: A statistical classification framework was built for diagnosing cytomegalovirus status from the catalog of TCR beta chain sequences. TCRdb obtained this table from immuneACCESS and retained in-frame rearrangements with V and J assigned. These tables miss some clones; where compared with another copy, unresolved V genes account for less than half of the shortfall, and the remainder is unexplained. V and J calls and clone size are given by that table; D and trimming were obtained from the DNA. Across this sample there are about 68,000 clones, with 95% to 97% seen only once. The ten largest clones capture over 2% of the sample. CDR1 and CDR2, per the germline V gene, are MDHEN and SYDVKM. V has 5 bases trimmed and J has 5 bases trimmed; junction bases matching no gene number 7. There are 14 amino acids in the CDR3, from cysteine to phenylalanine inclusive. The DNA shown is the 42-base CDR3, in frame from base 1.

Donors formed part of the validation cohort, which comprised about 130 subjects and was distinct from the first cohort of under 750 subjects. With regard to this clone: The clone's antigen remains unknown. No qualities accompany the bases; no much larger clone lies one base away.

The chain was built from TRBV28 and TRBJ1-2; 8 junctional bases match TRBD1. This sequence was found in a man between 18 and 29 years old in good health and CMV-seronegative. Sequencing was performed on PBMCs. The nucleotide sequence reads TGTGCCAGCAGTCCCGCGGACAGGGCTTATGGCTACACCTTC. This translates into CASSPADRAYGYTF.